One T cell receptor (beta chain) is described in this entry. The antigen is not known. This sample stems from a study of cytomegalovirus exposure and HLA in healthy donors. About the research overall: A previous analysis identified approximately 120 million unique TCR beta sequences derived from some 200 million T cells. Study-level results: Later analysis showed TCR association rates varying by HLA locus, highest for DRB1 and lowest for HLA-C. Most TCR beta V segments were productive about 90% or about 30% of the time in an earlier analysis. The listing of 150 to 200 TCR beta chains classed them as cytomegalovirus-associated.

Germline lookup yields CDR1 KGHSH and CDR2 LQKENI. The CDR3 length is 14 residues. The ends were cut back, 8 bases at V and 0 bases at J, with 14 bases in the middle. The PCR ran on 60 Vbeta and 13 Jbeta primers. Assay used: immunoSEQ multiplex PCR; TCRdb lists only in-frame clones, some missing. The sample's table shows under 100,000 clones. The specimen was PBMCs. This sequence joins TRBV18 and TRBJ2-7; tentative D call: TRBD1 (6 bases). The source is a man aged 25-45 years in good health and CMV-seronegative. The CDR3 DNA reads TGTGCCAGCACGAGTAGGGACAACTCCTACGAGCAGTACTTC. Residues: CASTSRDNSYEQYF.